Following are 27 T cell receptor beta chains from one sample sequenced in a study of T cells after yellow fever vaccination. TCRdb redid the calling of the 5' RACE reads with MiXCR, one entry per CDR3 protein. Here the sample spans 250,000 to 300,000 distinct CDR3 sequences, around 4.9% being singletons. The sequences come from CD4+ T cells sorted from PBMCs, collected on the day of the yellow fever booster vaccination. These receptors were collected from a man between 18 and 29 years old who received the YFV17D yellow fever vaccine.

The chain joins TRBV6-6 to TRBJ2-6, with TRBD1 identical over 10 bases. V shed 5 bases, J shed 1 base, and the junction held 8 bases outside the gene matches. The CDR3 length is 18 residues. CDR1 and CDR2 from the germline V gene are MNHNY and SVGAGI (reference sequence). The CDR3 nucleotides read TGTGCCAGCAGTATCCGGGACAGGGGCCCGTCTGGGGCCAACGTCCTGACTTTC. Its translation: CASSIRDRGPSGANVLTF.

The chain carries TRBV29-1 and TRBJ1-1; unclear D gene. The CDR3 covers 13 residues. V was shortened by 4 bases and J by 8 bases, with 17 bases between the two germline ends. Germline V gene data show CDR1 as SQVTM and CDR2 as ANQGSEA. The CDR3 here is CSVGIQAAGEAFF. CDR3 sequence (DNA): TGCAGCGTTGGTATCCAGGCCGCCGGGGAAGCTTTCTTT.

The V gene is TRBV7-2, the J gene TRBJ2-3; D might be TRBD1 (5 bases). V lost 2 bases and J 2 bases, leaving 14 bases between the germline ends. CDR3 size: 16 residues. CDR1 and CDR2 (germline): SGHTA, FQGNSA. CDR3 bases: TGTGCCAGCAGCTTAAATACAGGAGCCGCCACAGATACGCAGTATTTT. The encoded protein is CASSLNTGAATDTQYF.

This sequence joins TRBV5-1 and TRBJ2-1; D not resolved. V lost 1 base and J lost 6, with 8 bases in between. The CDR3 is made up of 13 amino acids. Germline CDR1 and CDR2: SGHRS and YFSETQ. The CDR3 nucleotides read TGCGCCAGCAGCTTGTACGAAATCAATGAGCAGTTCTTC. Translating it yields CASSLYEINEQFF. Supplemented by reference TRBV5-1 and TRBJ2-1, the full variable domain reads KAGVTQTPRYLIKTRGQQVTLSCSPISGHRSVSWYQQTPGQGLQFLFEYFSETQRNKGNFPGRFSGRQFSNSRSEMNVSTLELGDSALYLCASSLYEINEQFFGPGTRLTVL.

DNA of the CDR3: TGTGCCAGCAGCCCCGGGACTGCATCAGATACGCAGTATTTT. It is translated as CASSPGTASDTQYF. The rearrangement links TRBV7-9 to TRBJ2-3; D possibly corresponds to TRBD2 (6 bases). The germline V gene encodes CDR1 SEHNR and CDR2 FQNEAQ (reference sequence). The length of the CDR3 is 14 residues. The V gene lost 5 bases and the J gene lost 4 bases, with 13 bases spanning the gap. The full variable domain, rest sourced from reference TRBV7-9 and TRBJ2-3, is DTGVSQNPRHKITKRGQNVTFRCDPISEHNRLYWYRQTLGQGPEFLTYFQNEAQLEKSRLLSDRFSAERPKGSFSTLEIQRTEQGDSAMYLCASSPGTASDTQYFGPGTRLTVL.

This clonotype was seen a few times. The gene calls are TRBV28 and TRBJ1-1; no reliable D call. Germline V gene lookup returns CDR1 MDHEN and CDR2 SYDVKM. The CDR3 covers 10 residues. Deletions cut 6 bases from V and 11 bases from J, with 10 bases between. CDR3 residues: CASSRIGAFF. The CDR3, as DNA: TGTGCCAGCAGCCGTATTGGGGCTTTCTTT.

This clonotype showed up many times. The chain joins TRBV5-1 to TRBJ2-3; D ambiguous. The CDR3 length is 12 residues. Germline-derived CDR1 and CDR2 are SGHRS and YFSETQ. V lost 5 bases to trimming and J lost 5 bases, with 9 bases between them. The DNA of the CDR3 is TGCGCCAGCAGGGAAGAAGGAGATACGCAGTATTTT. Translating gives CASREEGDTQYF.

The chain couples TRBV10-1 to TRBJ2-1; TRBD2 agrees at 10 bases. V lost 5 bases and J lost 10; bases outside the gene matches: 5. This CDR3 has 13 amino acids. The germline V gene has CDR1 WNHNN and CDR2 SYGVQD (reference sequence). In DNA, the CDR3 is TGCGCCAGCAGTTCTCTAGCGGGAGAAGAGCAGTTCTTC. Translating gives CASSSLAGEEQFF.

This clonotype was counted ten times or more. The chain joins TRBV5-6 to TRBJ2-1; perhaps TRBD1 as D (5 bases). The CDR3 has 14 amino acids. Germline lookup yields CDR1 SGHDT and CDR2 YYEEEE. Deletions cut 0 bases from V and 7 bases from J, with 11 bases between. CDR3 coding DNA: TGTGCCAGCAGCTTGGTCCCAGGGAAAAATGAGCAGTTCTTC. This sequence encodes CASSLVPGKNEQFF.

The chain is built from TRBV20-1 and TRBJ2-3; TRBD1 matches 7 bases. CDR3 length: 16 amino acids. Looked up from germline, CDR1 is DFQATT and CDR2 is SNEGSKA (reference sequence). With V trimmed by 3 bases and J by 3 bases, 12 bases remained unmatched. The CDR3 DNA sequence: TGCAGTGCTAGCTCCGCTGGGACAGCTATTACAGATACGCAGTATTTT. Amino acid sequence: CSASSAGTAITDTQYF.

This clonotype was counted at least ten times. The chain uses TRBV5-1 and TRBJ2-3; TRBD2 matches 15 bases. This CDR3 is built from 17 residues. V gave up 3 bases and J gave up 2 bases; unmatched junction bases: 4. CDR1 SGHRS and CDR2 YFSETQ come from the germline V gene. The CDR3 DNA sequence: TGCGCCAGCAGCTCGGGGACTAGCGGGGGGTTCACAGATACGCAGTATTTT. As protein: CASSSGTSGGFTDTQYF.

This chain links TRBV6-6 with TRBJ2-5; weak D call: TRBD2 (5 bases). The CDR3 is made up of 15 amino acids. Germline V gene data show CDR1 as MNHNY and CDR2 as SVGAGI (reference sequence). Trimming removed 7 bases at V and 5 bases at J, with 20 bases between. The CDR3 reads CASMLKGKLAETQYF. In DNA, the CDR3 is TGTGCCAGCATGCTCAAGGGAAAGTTAGCGGAGACCCAGTACTTC.

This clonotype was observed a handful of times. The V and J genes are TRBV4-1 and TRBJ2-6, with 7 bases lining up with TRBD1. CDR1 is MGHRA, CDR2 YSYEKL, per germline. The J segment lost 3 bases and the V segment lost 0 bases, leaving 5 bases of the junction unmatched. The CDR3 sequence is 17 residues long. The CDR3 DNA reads TGCGCCAGCAGCCAAGACGACAGGGCTAATGGGGCCAACGTCCTGACTTTC. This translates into CASSQDDRANGANVLTF.

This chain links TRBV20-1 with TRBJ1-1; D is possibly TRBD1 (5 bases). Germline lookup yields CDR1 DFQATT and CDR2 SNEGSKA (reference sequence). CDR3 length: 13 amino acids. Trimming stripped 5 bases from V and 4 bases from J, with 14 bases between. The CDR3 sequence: CSAHTGGGTEAFF. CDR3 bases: TGCAGTGCTCATACAGGCGGAGGCACTGAAGCTTTCTTT.

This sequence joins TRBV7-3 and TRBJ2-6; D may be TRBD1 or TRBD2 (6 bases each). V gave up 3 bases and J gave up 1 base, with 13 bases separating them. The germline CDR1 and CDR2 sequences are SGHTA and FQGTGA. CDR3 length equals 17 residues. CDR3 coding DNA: TGTGCCAGCAGCTTCGGGGGCTTGCCGTCTGGGGCCAACGTCCTGACTTTC. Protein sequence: CASSFGGLPSGANVLTF.

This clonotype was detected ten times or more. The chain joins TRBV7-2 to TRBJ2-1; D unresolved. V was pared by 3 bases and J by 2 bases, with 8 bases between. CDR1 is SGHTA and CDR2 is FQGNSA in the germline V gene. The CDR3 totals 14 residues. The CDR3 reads CASSFSVPYNEQFF. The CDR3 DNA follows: TGTGCCAGCAGCTTCAGTGTCCCCTACAATGAGCAGTTCTTC.

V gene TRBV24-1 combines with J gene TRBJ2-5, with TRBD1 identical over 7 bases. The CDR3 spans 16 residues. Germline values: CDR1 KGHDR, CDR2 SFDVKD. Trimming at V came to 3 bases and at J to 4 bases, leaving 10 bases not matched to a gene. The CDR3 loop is CATSDPTRGRGETQYF. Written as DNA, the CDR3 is TGTGCCACCAGTGATCCCACGAGGGGGCGAGGAGAGACCCAGTACTTC.

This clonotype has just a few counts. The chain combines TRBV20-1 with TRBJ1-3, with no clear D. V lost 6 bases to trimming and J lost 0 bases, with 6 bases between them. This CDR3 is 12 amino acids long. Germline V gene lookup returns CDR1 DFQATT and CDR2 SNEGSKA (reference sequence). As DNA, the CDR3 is TGCAGTGCCTCCGCCTCTGGAAACACCATATATTTT. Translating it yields CSASASGNTIYF.

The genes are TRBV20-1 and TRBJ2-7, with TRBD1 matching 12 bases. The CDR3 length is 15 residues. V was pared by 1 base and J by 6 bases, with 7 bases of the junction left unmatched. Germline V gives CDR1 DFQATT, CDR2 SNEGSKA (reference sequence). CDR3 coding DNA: TGCAGTGCTAGAGCACCGGGACAGGGGGCGCCCGAGCAGTACTTC. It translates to CSARAPGQGAPEQYF.

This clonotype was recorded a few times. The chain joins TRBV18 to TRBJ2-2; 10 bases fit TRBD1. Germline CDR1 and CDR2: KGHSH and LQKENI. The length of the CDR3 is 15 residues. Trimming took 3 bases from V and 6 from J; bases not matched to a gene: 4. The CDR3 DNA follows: TGTGCCAGCTCACCTCGACAGGGGGCATCCGGGGAGCTGTTTTTT. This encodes CASSPRQGASGELFF.

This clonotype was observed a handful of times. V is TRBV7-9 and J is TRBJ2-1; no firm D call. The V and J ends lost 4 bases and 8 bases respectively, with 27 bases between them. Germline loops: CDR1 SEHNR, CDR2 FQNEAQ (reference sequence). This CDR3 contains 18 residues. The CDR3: CASSSLGGFGRGSDEQFF. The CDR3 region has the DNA TGTGCCAGCAGCTCTCTAGGCGGTTTCGGCCGCGGATCGGATGAGCAGTTCTTC.

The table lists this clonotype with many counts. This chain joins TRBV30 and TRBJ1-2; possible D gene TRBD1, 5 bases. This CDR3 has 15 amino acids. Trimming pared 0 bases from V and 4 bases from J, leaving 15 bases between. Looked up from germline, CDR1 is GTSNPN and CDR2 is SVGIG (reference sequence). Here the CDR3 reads CAWSVRGARGYGYTF. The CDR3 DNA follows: TGTGCCTGGAGTGTAAGAGGGGCGCGGGGCTATGGCTACACCTTC.

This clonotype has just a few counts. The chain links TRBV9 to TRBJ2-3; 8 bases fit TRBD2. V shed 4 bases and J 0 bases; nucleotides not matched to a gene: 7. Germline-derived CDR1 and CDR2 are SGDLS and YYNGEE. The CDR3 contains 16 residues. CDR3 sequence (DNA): TGTGCCAGCAGCTCCCTAGCGGGTACTAGCACAGATACGCAGTATTTT. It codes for CASSSLAGTSTDTQYF.

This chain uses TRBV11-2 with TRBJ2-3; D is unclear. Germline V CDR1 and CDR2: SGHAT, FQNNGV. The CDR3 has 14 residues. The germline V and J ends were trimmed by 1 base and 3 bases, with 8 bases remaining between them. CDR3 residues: CASSLVLETDTQYF. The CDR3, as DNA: TGTGCCAGCAGCTTAGTGCTGGAAACAGATACGCAGTATTTT.

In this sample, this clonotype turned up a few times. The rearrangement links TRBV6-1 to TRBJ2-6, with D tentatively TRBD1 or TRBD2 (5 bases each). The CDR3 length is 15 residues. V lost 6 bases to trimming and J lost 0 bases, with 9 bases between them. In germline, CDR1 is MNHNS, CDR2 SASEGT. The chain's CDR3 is CASRGRFSGANVLTF. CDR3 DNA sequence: TGTGCCAGCAGGGGACGGTTCTCTGGGGCCAACGTCCTGACTTTC.

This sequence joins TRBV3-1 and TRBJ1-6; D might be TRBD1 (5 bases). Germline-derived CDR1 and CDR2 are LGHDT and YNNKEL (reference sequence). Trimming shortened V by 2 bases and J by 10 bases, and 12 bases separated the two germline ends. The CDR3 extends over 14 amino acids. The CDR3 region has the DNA TGTGCCAGCAGCCAACAGGGTTGGGACTCACCCCTCCACTTT. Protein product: CASSQQGWDSPLHF. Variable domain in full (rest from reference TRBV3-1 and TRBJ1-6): DTAVSQTPKYLVTQMGNDKSIKCEQNLGHDTMYWYKQDSKKFLKIMFSYNNKELIINETVPNRFSPKSPDKAHLNLHINSLELGDSAVYFCASSQQGWDSPLHFGNGTRLTVT.

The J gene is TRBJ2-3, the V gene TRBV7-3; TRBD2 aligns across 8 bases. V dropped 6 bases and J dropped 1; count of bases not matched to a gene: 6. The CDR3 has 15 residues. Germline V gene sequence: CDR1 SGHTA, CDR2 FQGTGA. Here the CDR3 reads CASSLDGGGTDTQYF. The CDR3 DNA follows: TGTGCCAGCAGTTTAGACGGGGGGGGCACAGATACGCAGTATTTT. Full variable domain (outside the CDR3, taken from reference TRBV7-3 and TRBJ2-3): GAGVSQTPSNKVTEKGKYVELRCDPISGHTALYWYRQSLGQGPEFLIYFQGTGAADDSGLPNDRFFAVRPEGSVSTLKIQRTERGDSAVYLCASSLDGGGTDTQYFGPGTRLTVL.